The present T cell receptor beta chain was sequenced within a study of OX40 agonist ivuxolimab in advanced cancers. Overall study findings and caveats: Antigens targeted by the expanded peripheral T cells were not determined.

Looked up from germline, CDR1 is MNHNS and CDR2 is SASEGT. V shed 3 bases, J shed 5 bases, and the junction held 3 bases outside the gene matches. CDR3 length equals 14 residues. On this clone: The target antigen is unknown.

The protocol was immunoSEQ multiplex PCR, while the TCRdb copy is restricted to in-frame clones and leaves out a portion. Here the sample spans roughly 64,000 clones, more than 80% being singletons. The chain uses TRBV6-1 and TRBJ2-5; 10 positions agree with TRBD1. The material was CD4+ or CD8+ T cells sorted from blood, obtained in a trial of the OX40 agonist ivuxolimab. This receptor was identified in an adult with an advanced solid tumor such as melanoma, head and neck, liver or kidney cancer. CDR3 nucleotide sequence: TGTGCCAGCAGTGACGGGACAGGGGTCGAGACCCAGTACTTC. Protein sequence: CASSDGTGVETQYF.